These 27 T cell receptor beta chains share one sample of origin, sequenced in a study of T cell responses to AZD1222 COVID-19 vaccine. Sequenced by immunoSEQ multiplex PCR; TCRdb stores in-frame clones only, minus some. The sample lists about 110,000 clones, over 80% occurring once. This specimen consisted of peripheral blood, obtained 28 days after the second AZD1222 dose. These receptors all come from an adult who received the AZD1222 COVID-19 vaccine.

The chain employs TRBV27 and TRBJ1-3; a weak D match, TRBD1 (5 bases). V lost 5 bases, J lost 0 bases, and 11 bases lay in between. CDR3 length equals 15 residues. Germline assignment: CDR1 MNHEY and CDR2 SMNVEV (reference sequence). This chain's CDR3 is CASSLGLSSGNTIYF. In nucleotides, the CDR3 is TGTGCCAGCAGTCTGGGACTGAGCTCTGGAAACACCATATATTTT.

The rearrangement links TRBV5-6 to TRBJ2-7; D is perhaps TRBD2 (5 bases). The germline V gene encodes CDR1 SGHDT and CDR2 YYEEEE. The CDR3 extends over 17 amino acids. V gave up 1 base and J gave up 3 bases, with 20 bases separating them. The CDR3 region has the DNA TGTGCCAGCAGCTTGAAGAACGGGATAACAGTGATCTACGAGCAGTACTTC. Translating gives CASSLKNGITVIYEQYF.

The rearrangement links TRBV3-1 (or the pseudogene TRBV3-2) to TRBJ1-2, with 7 nucleotides matching TRBD1. The CDR3 runs 17 residues. CDR1 is LGHDT, CDR2 YNNKEL, per germline (reference sequence). Germline trimming cut 3 bases from V and 5 bases from J; bases unmatched to any gene: 15. The CDR3 spells CASSQDLPRQGRYGYTF. In DNA form, the CDR3 reads TGTGCCAGCAGCCAGGACTTACCGCGACAGGGTAGATATGGCTACACCTTC.

The V gene is TRBV5-1, the J gene TRBJ1-6, with D tentatively TRBD1 (5 bases). The germline gives CDR1 SGHRS, CDR2 YFSETQ. V lost 4 bases and J 7 bases, leaving 12 bases between the germline ends. The length of the CDR3 is 14 residues. CDR3 sequence: CASSLDGGNSPLHF. The CDR3 region has the DNA TGCGCCAGCAGCCTCGACGGGGGAAATTCACCCCTCCACTTT.

The chain employs TRBV3-1 (or the pseudogene TRBV3-2) and TRBJ2-7, with D perhaps matching TRBD2 (6 bases). Per the germline V gene, CDR1 is LGHDT and CDR2 is YNNKEL (reference sequence). Deletions cut 11 bases from V and 6 bases from J, with 17 bases between. The CDR3 length is 12 residues. The CDR3 DNA sequence: TGTGCCGCGTCGGAGGGGCTAAGCGAGCAGTACTTC. Translating it yields CAASEGLSEQYF.

The rearrangement links TRBV12-3 or TRBV12-4 to TRBJ2-5, with a tentative D call TRBD1 (6 bases). CDR3 length equals 13 residues. Trimming removed 6 bases at V and 3 bases at J, with 11 bases between. CDR3: CASRVRGEETQYF. CDR3 nucleotide sequence: TGTGCCAGCAGGGTCAGGGGAGAAGAGACCCAGTACTTC.

The genes are TRBV6-1 and TRBJ1-1; D ambiguous. The CDR3 contains 15 residues. V was shortened by 1 base and J by 3 bases, with 12 bases between the two germline ends. The germline V gene encodes CDR1 MNHNS and CDR2 SASEGT. Here the CDR3 DNA reads TGTGCCAGCAGTGAAGATCCGGGATGGGACACTGAAGCTTTCTTT. Translated, it gives CASSEDPGWDTEAFF.

The genes are TRBV28 and TRBJ1-3; 8 bases line up with TRBD1. V dropped 6 bases and J dropped 3; count of bases not matched to a gene: 10. The CDR3 loop spans 16 amino acids. The germline V gene has CDR1 MDHEN and CDR2 SYDVKM. CDR3 DNA: TGTGCCAGCAGCAGAGGACAGGGCTTATTTGGAAACACCATATATTTT. Its protein is CASSRGQGLFGNTIYF. The entire variable domain, with the rest obtained from reference TRBV28 and TRBJ1-3, is as follows: DVKVTQSSRYLVKRTGEKVFLECVQDMDHENMFWYRQDPGLGLRLIYFSYDVKMKEKGDIPEGYSVSREKKERFSLILESASTNQTSMYLCASSRGQGLFGNTIYFGEGSWLTVV.

The chain employs TRBV5-1 and TRBJ2-1; no definite D call. CDR1 and CDR2 (germline): SGHRS, YFSETQ. Trimming left V 3 bases short and J 9 bases short, with 16 bases between. This CDR3 contains 14 residues. The CDR3 DNA is TGCGCCAGCAGCTCTCGGACCGCTTCGGCTGAGCAGTTCTTC. It translates to CASSSRTASAEQFF.

The gene calls are TRBV14 and TRBJ1-2, with 10 bases matching TRBD1. CDR3 size: 18 residues. Germline CDR1 is SGHDN and CDR2 is FVKESK. V shed 1 base and J 6 bases; nucleotides not matched to a gene: 14. CDR3 loop: CASSQVGGGDRGNDGYTF. In DNA, the CDR3 is TGTGCCAGCAGCCAAGTGGGTGGAGGGGACAGGGGAAACGATGGCTACACCTTC.

The chain employs TRBV12-3 or TRBV12-4 and TRBJ1-5, with no clear D. The CDR3 spans 13 residues. With 7 bases removed from V and 4 bases from J, the gap between germline ends came to 11 bases. CDR3: CASTLDTNQPQHF. As DNA, the CDR3 is TGTGCCAGCACCCTTGACACAAATCAGCCCCAGCATTTT.

This chain connects TRBV6-6 to TRBJ2-1, with D tentatively TRBD1 (6 bases). The CDR3 length is 13 residues. With 2 bases removed from V and 9 bases from J, the gap between germline ends came to 11 bases. Germline values: CDR1 MNHNY, CDR2 SVGAGI (reference sequence). DNA of the CDR3: TGTGCCAGCAGTTACGAGGGGGAAGGTGAGCAGTTCTTC. Protein product: CASSYEGEGEQFF.

This sequence joins TRBV7-9 and TRBJ2-7; TRBD1 aligns across 8 bases. This CDR3 has 15 amino acids. CDR1 SEHNR and CDR2 FQNEAQ come from the germline V gene (reference sequence). The V gene end was trimmed by 1 base and the J gene end by 0 bases; junction bases not matched to a gene: 2. The CDR3 is CASSLGTGLSYEQYF. The CDR3, as DNA: TGTGCCAGCAGCTTAGGGACAGGGCTCTCCTACGAGCAGTACTTC.

The chain carries TRBV9 and TRBJ1-2; no clear D gene. Trimming removed 1 base from V and 1 base from J, with 8 bases in between. Germline CDR1 is SGDLS and CDR2 is YYNGEE. CDR3 size: 14 residues. The CDR3 DNA follows: TGTGCCAGCAGCGTAAAAGGCGGTAACTATGGCTACACCTTC. Its protein product is CASSVKGGNYGYTF. Using reference TRBV9 and TRBJ1-2 for the parts outside the CDR3, the full variable domain is DSGVTQTPKHLITATGQRVTLRCSPRSGDLSVYWYQQSLDQGLQFLIQYYNGEERAKGNILERFSAQQFPDLHSELNLSSLELGDSALYFCASSVKGGNYGYTFGSGTRLTVV.

The chain links TRBV29-1 to TRBJ1-1; 7 bases fit TRBD1. The CDR3 length is 12 residues. The V gene's germline CDR1 is SQVTM and CDR2 ANQGSEA. J gave up 4 bases and V 6 bases, and 5 bases lay outside the gene matches. The chain's CDR3 is CSVVNRGTEAFF. The CDR3 DNA follows: TGCAGCGTCGTAAACAGGGGCACTGAAGCTTTCTTT.

V is TRBV2 and J is TRBJ1-6; tentative D call: TRBD1 (6 bases). V shed 7 bases and J shed 4 bases, with 8 bases lying between them. The CDR3 is made up of 13 amino acids. The V gene's germline CDR1 is SNHLY and CDR2 FYNNEI. CDR3 coding DNA: TGTGCCAGCAACGGACAGTATAATTCACCCCTCCACTTT. Residues: CASNGQYNSPLHF.

The chain carries TRBV30 and TRBJ2-7; D is ambiguous. V was clipped by 2 bases and J by 0 bases, with 14 bases between them. CDR3 length: 15 amino acids. Germline V CDR1 and CDR2: GTSNPN, SVGIG (reference sequence). The CDR3 protein is CAWSPPPGSSYEQYF. CDR3 DNA: TGTGCCTGGAGTCCGCCGCCGGGCAGCTCCTACGAGCAGTACTTC.

This rearrangement joins TRBV4-1 to TRBJ2-2; 7 bases agree with TRBD2. The V gene's germline CDR1 is MGHRA and CDR2 YSYEKL. After removal of 3 bases from V and 6 bases from J, the junction contained 13 bases not matched to a gene. The length of the CDR3 is 17 residues. The CDR3 coding sequence is TGCGCCAGCAGCCAGGTCTCCCAGGGACTAATAGCCGGGGAGCTGTTTTTT. It yields the protein CASSQVSQGLIAGELFF.

The chain combines TRBV4-1 with TRBJ2-2; perhaps TRBD2 as D (6 bases). V lost 0 bases and J lost 6, with 11 bases in between. The CDR3 runs 15 residues. Germline V gene lookup returns CDR1 MGHRA and CDR2 YSYEKL. CDR3 amino acids: CASSQEGLPAGELFF. The CDR3 bases are TGCGCCAGCAGCCAAGAGGGACTCCCGGCCGGGGAGCTGTTTTTT.

The V gene is TRBV10-3, the J gene TRBJ2-1, with D possibly TRBD2 on 6 matching bases. V was clipped by 4 bases and J by 0 bases, with 13 bases between them. The length of the CDR3 is 16 residues. CDR1 and CDR2 from the germline V gene are ENHRY and SYGVKD. The CDR3 DNA follows: TGTGCCATCAGTGCTTCTAGCGAGAGCTCCTACAATGAGCAGTTCTTC. This gives the protein CAISASSESSYNEQFF.

V usage is TRBV30 and J usage is TRBJ2-5, with TRBD2 matching 7 bases. The CDR3 has 14 amino acids. From germline, CDR1 is GTSNPN and CDR2 SVGIG (reference sequence). Trimming cost V 3 bases and J 6 bases; bases outside gene matches: 10. The DNA of the CDR3 is TGTGCCTGGAGCCGCCGGGACTATAGCCAGACCCAGTACTTC. Residues: CAWSRRDYSQTQYF.

This chain connects TRBV5-4 to TRBJ1-1, with 9 bases lining up with TRBD1. V was clipped by 0 bases and J by 9 bases; unmatched bases: 3. This CDR3 region has 13 residues. From germline, CDR1 is SGHNT and CDR2 YYREEE (reference sequence). The CDR3 loop is CASSLVQGAKAFF. The CDR3 DNA sequence: TGTGCCAGCAGCTTGGTACAGGGGGCCAAAGCTTTCTTT.

The genes are TRBV3-1 (or the pseudogene TRBV3-2) and TRBJ2-5, with 8 positions matching TRBD2. The junction had 18 bases not matched to a gene; V was cut back by 0 bases and J by 9 bases. The CDR3 extends over 18 amino acids. Germline CDR1 LGHDT, CDR2 YNNKEL (reference sequence). The CDR3 loop is CASSQDSSGGPRTEAQYF. The CDR3 nucleotides read TGTGCCAGCAGCCAAGATTCCAGCGGGGGCCCTAGGACGGAGGCCCAGTACTTC.

This clone came up once. The V gene is TRBV28, the J gene TRBJ1-1; 11 positions match TRBD1. CDR1 and CDR2 from the germline V gene are MDHEN and SYDVKM. CDR3 length: 15 residues. J lost 5 bases, V lost 3 bases, and 5 bases had no gene match. The CDR3, as DNA: TGTGCCAGCAGTTTCCGGACAGGGGGCCGGACTGAAGCTTTCTTT. It encodes CASSFRTGGRTEAFF.

The rearrangement joins TRBV25-1 to TRBJ1-6, with TRBD1 matching over 10 bases. The CDR3 totals 14 residues. Germline CDR1 and CDR2: MGHDK and SYGVNS. The trim removed 6 bases at V and 6 bases at J, leaving 2 bases unmatched. CDR3 sequence (DNA): TGTGCCAGCAGGGGACAGGGGTTTAATTCACCCCTCCACTTT. Protein: CASRGQGFNSPLHF.

V gene TRBV7-2 combines with J gene TRBJ2-3, with D possibly being TRBD2 (5 bases). V shed 4 bases and J shed 9 bases, with 11 bases lying between them. The CDR3 runs to 12 residues. In germline, CDR1 is SGHTA, CDR2 FQGNSA. CDR3 DNA sequence: TGTGCCAGCAGCTCCCCCCGGGAAACGCAGTATTTT. Translation: CASSSPRETQYF.

The CDR3 spells CASSGEKSYTGELFF. In DNA, the CDR3 is TGTGCCAGCAGCGGTGAAAAGAGTTACACCGGGGAGCTGTTTTTT. The V gene is TRBV5-4, the J gene TRBJ2-2; D is ambiguous. The CDR3 consists of 15 residues. The germline V and J ends were trimmed by 4 bases and 3 bases, with 13 bases remaining between them. Per the germline V gene, CDR1 is SGHNT and CDR2 is YYREEE (reference sequence).